This TCR beta chain emerged from a study of blood T cell repertoires in COVID-19. About the study: Sources were T cells, B-cell-depleted T cells, or PBMCs; the material itself was cDNA or gDNA.

Original processing methods: Amplifying reference gene primers gave estimates of nucleated cell counts. Profiling relied on immunoSEQ multiplex PCR, and the TCRdb table lists in-frame clones only, not all of them. V and J calls and clone size are copied from that table; D and trimming were computed from the DNA. The repertoire has 150,000 to 200,000 clones, around 87% of them found once; the top ten carry around 0.99%. V dropped 6 bases and J dropped 8; count of bases not matched to a gene: 6. CDR1 SGHAT and CDR2 FQNNGV come from the germline V gene. This CDR3 contains 13 residues. The receptor comes from a man between 18 and 35 years old with acute or convalescent COVID-19. The genes are TRBV11-2 and TRBJ2-1; 8 bases fit TRBD1. The source material was peripheral blood. CDR3 in amino acids: CASRRGQDHEQFF. Written as DNA, the CDR3 is TGTGCCAGCAGACGGGGACAGGACCATGAGCAGTTCTTC.